This TCR beta chain was recovered during a study of CD8 T cells in ankylosing spondylitis. Findings and caveats of the study: There was a TCR beta motif, made of several highly homologous variants, that appeared characteristic of ankylosing spondylitis blood.

The CDR3 is made up of 16 amino acids. The germline gives CDR1 MNHEY, CDR2 SMNVEV (reference sequence). V lost 2 bases to trimming and J lost 4 bases; unmatched junction nucleotides: 5. Comment on this clonotype: Its antigen is unidentified.

Molecular-barcoded quantitative 5'-RACE produced these TCR beta libraries. A single record per CDR3 protein comes from TCRdb applying MiXCR to the 5' RACE reads. The table shows about 160,000 distinct CDR3 sequences, with around 9.6% occurring only once. The sequenced material came from blood, either unsorted or a sorted T cell fraction (not recorded which). V gene TRBV27 combines with J gene TRBJ2-7; TRBD2 matches 13 bases. The sequence was collected from a female donor with ankylosing spondylitis or in good health (not recorded which). CDR3 amino acids: CASSLGLAGVGYEQYF. In DNA form, the CDR3 reads TGTGCCAGCAGTTTAGGACTAGCGGGAGTAGGGTACGAGCAGTACTTC.